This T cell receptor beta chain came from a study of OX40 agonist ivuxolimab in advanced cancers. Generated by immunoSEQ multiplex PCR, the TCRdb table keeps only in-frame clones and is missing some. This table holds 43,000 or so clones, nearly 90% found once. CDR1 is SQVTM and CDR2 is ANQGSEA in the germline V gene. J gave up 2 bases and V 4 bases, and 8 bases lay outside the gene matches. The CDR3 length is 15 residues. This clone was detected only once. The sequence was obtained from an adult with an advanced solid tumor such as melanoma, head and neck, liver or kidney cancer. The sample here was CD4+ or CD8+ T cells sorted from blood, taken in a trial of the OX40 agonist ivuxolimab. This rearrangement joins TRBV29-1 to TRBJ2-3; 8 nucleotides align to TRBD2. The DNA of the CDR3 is TGCAGCGTTGGCGGACTAGCCCCGATCACAGATACGCAGTATTTT. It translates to CSVGGLAPITDTQYF.